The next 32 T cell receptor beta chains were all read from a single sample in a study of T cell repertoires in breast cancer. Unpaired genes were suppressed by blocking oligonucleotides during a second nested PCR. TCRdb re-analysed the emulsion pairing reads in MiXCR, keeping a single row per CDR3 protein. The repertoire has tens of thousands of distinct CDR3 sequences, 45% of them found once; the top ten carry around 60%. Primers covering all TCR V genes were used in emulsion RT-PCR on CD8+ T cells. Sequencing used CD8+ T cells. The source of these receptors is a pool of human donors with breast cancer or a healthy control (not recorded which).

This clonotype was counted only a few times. The CDR3 here is CASSQANYEQYF. The CDR3 DNA reads TGTGCCAGCAGCCAAGCCAACTACGAGCAGTACTTC. The chain couples TRBV3-1 to TRBJ2-7; D is uncertain. This CDR3 comprises 12 residues. Germline V gene lookup returns CDR1 LGHDT and CDR2 YNNKEL (reference sequence). Trimming stripped 1 base from V and 3 bases from J, with 4 bases between.

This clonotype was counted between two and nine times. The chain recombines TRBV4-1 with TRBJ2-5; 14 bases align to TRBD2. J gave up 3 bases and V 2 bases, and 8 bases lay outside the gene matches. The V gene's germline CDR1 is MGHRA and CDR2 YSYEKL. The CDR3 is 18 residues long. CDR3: CASSQRGTSGGWEETQYF. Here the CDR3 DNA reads TGCGCCAGCAGCCAACGGGGGACTAGCGGGGGATGGGAAGAGACCCAGTACTTC.

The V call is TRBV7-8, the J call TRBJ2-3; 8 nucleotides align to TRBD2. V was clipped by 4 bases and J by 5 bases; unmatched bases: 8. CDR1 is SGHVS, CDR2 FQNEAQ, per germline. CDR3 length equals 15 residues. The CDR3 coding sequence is TGTGCCAGCAGCTCCATACTAGCGGTGGTAGATACGCAGTATTTT. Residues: CASSSILAVVDTQYF.

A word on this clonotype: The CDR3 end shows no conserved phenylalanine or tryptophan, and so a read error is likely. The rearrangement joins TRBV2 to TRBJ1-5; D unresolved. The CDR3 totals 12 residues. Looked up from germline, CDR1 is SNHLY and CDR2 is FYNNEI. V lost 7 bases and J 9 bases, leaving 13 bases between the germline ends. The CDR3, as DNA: TGTGCCAGCACCCCGGAGGGAGGGCCCCAGCATCTT. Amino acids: CASTPEGGPQHL.

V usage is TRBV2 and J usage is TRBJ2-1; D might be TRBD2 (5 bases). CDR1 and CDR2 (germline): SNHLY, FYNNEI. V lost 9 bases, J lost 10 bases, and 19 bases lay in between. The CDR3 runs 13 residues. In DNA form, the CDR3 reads TGTGCCAGAGGCGCTAGCAGGAGAATAGAGCAGTTCTTC. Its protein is CARGASRRIEQFF.

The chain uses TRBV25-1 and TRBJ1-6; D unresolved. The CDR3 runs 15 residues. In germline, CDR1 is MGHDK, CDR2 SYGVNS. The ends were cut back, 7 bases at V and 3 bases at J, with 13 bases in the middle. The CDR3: CASKRADVYNSPLHF. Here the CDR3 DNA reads TGTGCCAGCAAGCGGGCCGATGTCTATAATTCACCCCTCCACTTT.

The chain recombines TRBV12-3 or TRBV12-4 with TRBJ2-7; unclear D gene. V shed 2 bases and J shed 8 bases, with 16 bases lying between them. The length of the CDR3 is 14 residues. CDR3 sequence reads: CASSLTDVASQQYF. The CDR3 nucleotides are TGTGCCAGCAGTTTAACGGACGTAGCCTCCCAGCAGTACTTC.

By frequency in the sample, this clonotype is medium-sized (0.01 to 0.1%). In DNA, the CDR3 is TGTGCCAGCAGCTTTACAGGAACCACAAATTCACCCCTCCACTTT. Translated: CASSFTGTTNSPLHF. The genes are TRBV7-9 and TRBJ1-6; TRBD1 is a possible D gene (5 bases). Deletions cut 3 bases from V and 7 bases from J, with 13 bases between. CDR1 is SEHNR and CDR2 is FQNEAQ in the germline V gene (reference sequence). The CDR3 is 15 residues long.

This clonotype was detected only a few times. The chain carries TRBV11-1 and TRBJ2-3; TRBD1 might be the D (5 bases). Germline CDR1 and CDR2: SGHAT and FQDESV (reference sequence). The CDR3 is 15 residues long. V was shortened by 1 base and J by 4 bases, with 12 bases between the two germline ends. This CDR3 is CASSLGLMGPDTQYF. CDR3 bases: TGTGCCAGCAGCTTAGGTCTGATGGGGCCAGATACGCAGTATTTT.

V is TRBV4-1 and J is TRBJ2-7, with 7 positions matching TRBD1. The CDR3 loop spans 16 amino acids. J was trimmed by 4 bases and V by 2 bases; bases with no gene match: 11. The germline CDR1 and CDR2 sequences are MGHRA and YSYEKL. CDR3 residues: CASSQPHTRQGYEQYF. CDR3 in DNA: TGCGCCAGCAGCCAACCGCACACACGACAGGGATACGAGCAGTACTTC.

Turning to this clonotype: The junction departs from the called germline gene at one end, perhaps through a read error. In DNA, the CDR3 is TGCGCCAGCAGTCTCACGGGGGCCGGTGAGCAGTACTTC. Its translation is CASSLTGAGEQYF. This chain joins TRBV27 and TRBJ2-7; TRBD1 or TRBD2 may be the D gene (6 bases each). Germline CDR1 MNHEY, CDR2 SMNVEV (reference sequence). The CDR3 runs to 13 residues.

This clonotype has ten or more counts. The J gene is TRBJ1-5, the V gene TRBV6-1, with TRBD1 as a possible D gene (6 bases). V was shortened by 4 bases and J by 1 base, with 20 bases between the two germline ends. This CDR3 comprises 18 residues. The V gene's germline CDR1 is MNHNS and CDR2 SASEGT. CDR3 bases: TGTGCCAGCAGTGGAGGTAGGGCCGGCCAGGGGAGCAATCAGCCCCAGCATTTT. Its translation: CASSGGRAGQGSNQPQHF.

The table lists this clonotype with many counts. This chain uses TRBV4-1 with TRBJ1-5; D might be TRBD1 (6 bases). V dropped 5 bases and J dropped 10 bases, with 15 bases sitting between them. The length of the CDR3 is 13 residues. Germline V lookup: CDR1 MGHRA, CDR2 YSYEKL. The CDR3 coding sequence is TGCGCCAGCAGCGACAGGCGGGGAGGCCCCCAGCATTTT. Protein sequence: CASSDRRGGPQHF.

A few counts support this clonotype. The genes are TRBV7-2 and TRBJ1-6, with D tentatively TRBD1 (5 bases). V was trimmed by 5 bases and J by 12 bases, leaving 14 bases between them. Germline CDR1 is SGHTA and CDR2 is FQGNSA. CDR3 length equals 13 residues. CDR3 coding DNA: TGTGCCAGCAGCATGTTGATAGGGGAACCCCTCCACTTT. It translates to CASSMLIGEPLHF.

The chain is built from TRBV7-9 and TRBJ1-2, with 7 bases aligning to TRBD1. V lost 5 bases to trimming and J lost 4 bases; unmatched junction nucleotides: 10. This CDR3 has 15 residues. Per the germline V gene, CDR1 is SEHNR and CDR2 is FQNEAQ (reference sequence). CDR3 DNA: TGTGCCAGCAGCCGACCGACAGGGATCGGCTATGGCTACACCTTC. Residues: CASSRPTGIGYGYTF.

The CDR3 reads CASSLRPPGLAGINEQFF. DNA of the CDR3: TGTGCCAGCAGTTTACGGCCCCCGGGACTAGCGGGAATCAATGAGCAGTTCTTC. The chain employs TRBV27 and TRBJ2-1; 13 nucleotides align to TRBD2. The CDR3 covers 18 residues. CDR1 MNHEY and CDR2 SMNVEV come from the germline V gene (reference sequence). V trimming: 2 bases; J trimming: 6 bases; junction bases outside the gene matches: 10.

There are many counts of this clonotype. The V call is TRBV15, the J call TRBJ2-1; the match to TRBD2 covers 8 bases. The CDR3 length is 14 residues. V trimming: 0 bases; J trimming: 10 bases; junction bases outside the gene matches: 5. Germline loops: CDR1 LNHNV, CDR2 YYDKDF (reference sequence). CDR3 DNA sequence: TGTGCCACCAGCAGAGAAACTAGCGGAATCGAGCAGTTCTTC. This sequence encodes CATSRETSGIEQFF.

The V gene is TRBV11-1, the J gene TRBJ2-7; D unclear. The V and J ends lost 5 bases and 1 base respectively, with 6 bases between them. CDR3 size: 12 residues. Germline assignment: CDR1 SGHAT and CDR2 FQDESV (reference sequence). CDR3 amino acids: CASSPISYEQYF. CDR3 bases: TGTGCCAGCAGCCCGATTTCCTACGAGCAGTACTTC.

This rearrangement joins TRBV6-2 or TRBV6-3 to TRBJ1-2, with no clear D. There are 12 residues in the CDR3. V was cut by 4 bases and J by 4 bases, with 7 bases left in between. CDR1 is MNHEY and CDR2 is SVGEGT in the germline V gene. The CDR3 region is CASSSETYGYTF. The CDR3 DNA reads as TGTGCCAGCAGTTCAGAAACCTATGGCTACACCTTC.

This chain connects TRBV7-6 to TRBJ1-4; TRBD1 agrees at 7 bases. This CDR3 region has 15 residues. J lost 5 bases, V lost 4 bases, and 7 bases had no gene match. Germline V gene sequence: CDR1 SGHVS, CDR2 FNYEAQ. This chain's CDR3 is CASSWKQGSNEKLFF. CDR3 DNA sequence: TGTGCCAGCAGCTGGAAACAGGGGTCAAATGAAAAACTGTTTTTT.

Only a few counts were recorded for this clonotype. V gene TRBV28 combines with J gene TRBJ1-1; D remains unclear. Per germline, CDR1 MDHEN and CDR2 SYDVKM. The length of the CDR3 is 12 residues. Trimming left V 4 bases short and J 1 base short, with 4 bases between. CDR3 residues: CASSSGNTEAFF. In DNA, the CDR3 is TGTGCCAGCAGTTCAGGGAACACTGAAGCTTTCTTT.

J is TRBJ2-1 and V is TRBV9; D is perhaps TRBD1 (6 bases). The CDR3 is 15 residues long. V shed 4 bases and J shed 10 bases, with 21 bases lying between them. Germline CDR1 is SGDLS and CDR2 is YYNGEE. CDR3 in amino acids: CASSRIGLQGNEQFF. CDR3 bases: TGTGCCAGCAGCCGGATAGGCTTACAGGGAAACGAGCAGTTCTTC.

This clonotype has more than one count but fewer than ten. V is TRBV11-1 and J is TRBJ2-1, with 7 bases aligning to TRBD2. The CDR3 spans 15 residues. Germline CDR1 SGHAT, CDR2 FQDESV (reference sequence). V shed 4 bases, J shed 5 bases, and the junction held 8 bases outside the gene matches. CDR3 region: CASSWSGLEDNEQFF. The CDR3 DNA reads TGTGCCAGCAGCTGGAGCGGACTAGAGGACAATGAGCAGTTCTTC.

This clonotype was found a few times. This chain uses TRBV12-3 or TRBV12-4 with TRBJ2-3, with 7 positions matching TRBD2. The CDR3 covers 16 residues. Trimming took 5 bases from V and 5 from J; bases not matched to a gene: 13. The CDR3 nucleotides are TGTGCCAGCAGTCTAAGCGGGGCCCGAAGGGTAGATACGCAGTATTTT. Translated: CASSLSGARRVDTQYF.

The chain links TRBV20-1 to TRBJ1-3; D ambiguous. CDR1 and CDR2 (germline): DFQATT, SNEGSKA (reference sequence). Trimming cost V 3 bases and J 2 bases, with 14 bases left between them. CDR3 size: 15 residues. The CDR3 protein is CSASGSLGPGNTIYF. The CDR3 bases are TGCAGTGCTAGCGGATCTCTTGGTCCTGGAAACACCATATATTTT.

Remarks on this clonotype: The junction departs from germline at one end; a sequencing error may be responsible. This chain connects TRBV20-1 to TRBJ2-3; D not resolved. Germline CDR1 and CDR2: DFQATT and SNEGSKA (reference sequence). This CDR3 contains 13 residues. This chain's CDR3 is CSARNPSTDTRYF. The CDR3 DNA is TGCAGTGCTAGAAATCCCAGCACAGATACGCGGTATTTT.

The CDR3 DNA reads as TGTGCCAGTAGTTGGGGACAGCTGAATGAAAAACTGTTTTTT. Protein product: CASSWGQLNEKLFF. The chain combines TRBV19 with TRBJ1-4; TRBD1 matches 7 bases. CDR3 length: 14 amino acids. With 5 bases clipped from V and 5 bases from J, the junction kept 5 bases outside the gene matches. Germline-derived CDR1 and CDR2 are LNHDA and SQIVND (reference sequence).

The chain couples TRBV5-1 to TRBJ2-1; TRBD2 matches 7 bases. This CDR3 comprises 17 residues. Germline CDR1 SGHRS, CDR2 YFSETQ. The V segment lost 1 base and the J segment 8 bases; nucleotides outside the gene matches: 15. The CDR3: CASSLIIGGSALDEQFF. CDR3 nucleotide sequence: TGCGCCAGCAGCTTGATAATCGGCGGGAGTGCCTTAGATGAGCAGTTCTTC. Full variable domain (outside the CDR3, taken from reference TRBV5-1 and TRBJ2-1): KAGVTQTPRYLIKTRGQQVTLSCSPISGHRSVSWYQQTPGQGLQFLFEYFSETQRNKGNFPGRFSGRQFSNSRSEMNVSTLELGDSALYLCASSLIIGGSALDEQFFGPGTRLTVL.

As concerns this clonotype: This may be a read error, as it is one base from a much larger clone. CDR3 in amino acids: CASSTGVATNEKLFF. CDR3 nucleotide sequence: TGTGCCAGTTCGACCGGGGTTGCAACTAATGAAAAACTGTTTTTT. This chain uses TRBV19 with TRBJ1-4; D unresolved. This CDR3 comprises 15 residues. Germline CDR1 LNHDA, CDR2 SQIVND (reference sequence). V dropped 8 bases and J dropped 0 bases, with 13 bases sitting between them.

Written as DNA, the CDR3 is TGTGCCAGCAGCTTAGGGCAGGTTGAGCAGTTCTTC. Its protein product is CASSLGQVEQFF. The rearrangement uses TRBV7-9 and TRBJ2-1; D is ambiguous. Trimming took 1 base from V and 9 from J, leaving 7 bases between them. This CDR3 region has 12 residues. Germline CDR1 SEHNR, CDR2 FQNEAQ (reference sequence).

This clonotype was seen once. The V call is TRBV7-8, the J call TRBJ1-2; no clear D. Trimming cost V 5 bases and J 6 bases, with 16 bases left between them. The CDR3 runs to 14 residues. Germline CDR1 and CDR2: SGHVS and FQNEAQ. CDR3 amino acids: CASSGRLVIDGYTF. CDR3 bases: TGTGCCAGCAGCGGTCGATTGGTCATCGATGGCTACACCTTC.

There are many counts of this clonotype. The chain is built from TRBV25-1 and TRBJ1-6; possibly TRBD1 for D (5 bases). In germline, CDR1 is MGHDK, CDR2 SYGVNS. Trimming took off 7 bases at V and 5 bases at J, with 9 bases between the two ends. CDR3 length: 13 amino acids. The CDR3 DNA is TGTGCCAGCAAACAGGCCGATAATTCACCCCTCCACTTT. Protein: CASKQADNSPLHF. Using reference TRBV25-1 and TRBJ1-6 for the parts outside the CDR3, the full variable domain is EADIYQTPRYLVIGTGKKITLECSQTMGHDKMYWYQQDPGMELHLIHYSYGVNSTEKGDLSSESTVSRIRTEHFPLTLESARPSHTSQYLCASKQADNSPLHFGNGTRLTVT.